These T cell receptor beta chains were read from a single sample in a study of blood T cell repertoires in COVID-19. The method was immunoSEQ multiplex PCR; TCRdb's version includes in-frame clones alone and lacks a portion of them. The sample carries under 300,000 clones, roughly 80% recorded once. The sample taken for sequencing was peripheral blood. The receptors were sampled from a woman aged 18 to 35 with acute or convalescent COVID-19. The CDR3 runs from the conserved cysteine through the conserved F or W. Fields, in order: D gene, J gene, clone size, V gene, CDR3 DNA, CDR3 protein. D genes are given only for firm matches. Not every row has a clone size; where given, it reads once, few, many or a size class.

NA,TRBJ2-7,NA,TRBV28,TGTGCCAGCAGTTTGATGCGGTTCGAGCAGTACTTC,CASSLMRFEQYF
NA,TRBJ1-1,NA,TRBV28,TGTGCCGCCTCGGCGGGGCAGACCGCGTCAGTGGCTTTCTTT,CAASAGQTASVAFF
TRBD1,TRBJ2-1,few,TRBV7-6,TGTGCCAGCAGCTTACGACAGGGGACAAGCTCCTACAATGAGCAGTTCTTC,CASSLRQGTSSYNEQFF
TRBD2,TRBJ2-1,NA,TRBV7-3,TGTGCCAGCAGCTTAAATGGGGGAGCGGGGGATGAGCAGTTCTTC,CASSLNGGAGDEQFF
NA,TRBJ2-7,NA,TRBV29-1,TGCAGCGTTGTTCCCTCGGTCTCCTACGAGCAGTACTTC,CSVVPSVSYEQYF
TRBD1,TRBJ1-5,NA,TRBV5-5,TGTGCCAGCAGCTCGCACAGGGGGGGAGGCAATCAGCCCCAGCATTTT,CASSSHRGGGNQPQHF
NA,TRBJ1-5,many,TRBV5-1,TGCGCCAGCAGCTTGGCCTCGGGGGTGGAAAGCAATCAGCCCCAGCATTTT,CASSLASGVESNQPQHF
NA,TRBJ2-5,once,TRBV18,TGTGCCAGCTCTCGACAGGCCTCCCAAGAGACCCAGTACTTC,CASSRQASQETQYF
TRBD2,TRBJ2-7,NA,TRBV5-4,TGTGCCAGCAGCTTGAGGTTAGCGGGAGTAAACGAGCAGTACTTC,CASSLRLAGVNEQYF
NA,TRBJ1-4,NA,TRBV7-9,TGTGCCAGCAGCTTAGATCCAGGTTCCGGACTCCTTGAAAAACTGTTTTTT,CASSLDPGSGLLEKLFF
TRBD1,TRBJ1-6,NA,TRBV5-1,TGCGCCAGCAGTCGGGACAGCTTCTATAATTCACCCCTCCACTTT,CASSRDSFYNSPLHF
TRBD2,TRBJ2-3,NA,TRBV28,TGTGCCAGCAGTTTCCCAATTGGACTAGTAGGCACAGATACGCAGTATTTT,CASSFPIGLVGTDTQYF
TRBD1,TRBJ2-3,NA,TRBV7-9,TGTGCCAGCAGCCCGAAGTCGGGGAGACAGGGATCAGATACGCAGTATTTT,CASSPKSGRQGSDTQYF
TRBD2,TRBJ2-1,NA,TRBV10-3,TGTGCCATCGGGGGGGAGTCTAGCGGGTACAATGAGCAGTTCTTC,CAIGGESSGYNEQFF
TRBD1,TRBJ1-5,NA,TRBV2,TGTGCCAGCAGTCGTATACAGGGGGATCAGCCCCAGCATTTT,CASSRIQGDQPQHF
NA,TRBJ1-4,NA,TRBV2,TGTGCCAGCAGTTCCGGGACACTGCTGTTTTTT,CASSSGTLLFF
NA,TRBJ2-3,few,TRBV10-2,TGCGCCAGCAGTGAGTCAGGGGGAGTGGGCACAGATACGCAGTATTTT,CASSESGGVGTDTQYF
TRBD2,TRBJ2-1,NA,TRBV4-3,TGCGCCAGCAGCCAGGGGACGGGACTAGCGTACAATGAGCAGTTCTTC,CASSQGTGLAYNEQFF
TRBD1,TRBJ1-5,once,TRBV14,TGTGCCAGCAGCCCGGGACAGGGGCCTTGGGAGCCCCAGCATTTT,CASSPGQGPWEPQHF
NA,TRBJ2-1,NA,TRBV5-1,TGCGCCAGCAGCTTGAGGCGGGCCCGCAATGAGCAGTTCTTC,CASSLRRARNEQFF
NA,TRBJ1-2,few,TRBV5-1,TGCGCCAGCAGCTTGGATGGCAGTTTCGGCTACACCTTC,CASSLDGSFGYTF
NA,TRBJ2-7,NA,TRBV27,TGTGCCAGCAGTTTTGGTGTTGCGTATCACGAGCAGTACTTC,CASSFGVAYHEQYF
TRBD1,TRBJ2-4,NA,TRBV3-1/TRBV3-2,TGTGCCAGCAGTCGCTCGACAGGGGGGCTAGCCAAAAACATTCAGTACTTC,CASSRSTGGLAKNIQYF
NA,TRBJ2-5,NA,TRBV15,TGTGCCACCAGCAGATCGGGGACTCCCGAGACCCAGTACTTC,CATSRSGTPETQYF
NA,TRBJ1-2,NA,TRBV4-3,TGCGCCAGCAGCCAAGATCTCGGGGGAAGGGACAACTATGGCTACACCTTC,CASSQDLGGRDNYGYTF
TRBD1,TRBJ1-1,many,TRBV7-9,TGTGCCAGCAGGCACAGGACAGGGGGATTGGCTGAAGCTTTCTTT,CASRHRTGGLAEAFF
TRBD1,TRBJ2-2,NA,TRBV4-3,TGCGCCAGCAGCCAAGACGCAAACCCGGGACAGGGGGCGGGCACCGGGGAGCTGTTTTTT,CASSQDANPGQGAGTGELFF
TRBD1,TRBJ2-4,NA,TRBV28,TGTGCCAGCAGTTGGACAGGGTTAAGCTCTGCGGTCAAAAACATTCAGTACTTC,CASSWTGLSSAVKNIQYF
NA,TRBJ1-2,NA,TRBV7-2,TGTGCCAGCAGCTTAGACCCCGCGGGAGGCTATGGCTACACCTTC,CASSLDPAGGYGYTF
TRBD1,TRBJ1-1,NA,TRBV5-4,TGTGCCAGCAGCTTGGCCTCGGGACAGGGCACTGAAGCTTTCTTT,CASSLASGQGTEAFF
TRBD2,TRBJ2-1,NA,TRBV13,TGTGCCAGCAGCCAAAAGTTTAGCGGGAGGGTTTGGGATGAGCAGTTCTTC,CASSQKFSGRVWDEQFF